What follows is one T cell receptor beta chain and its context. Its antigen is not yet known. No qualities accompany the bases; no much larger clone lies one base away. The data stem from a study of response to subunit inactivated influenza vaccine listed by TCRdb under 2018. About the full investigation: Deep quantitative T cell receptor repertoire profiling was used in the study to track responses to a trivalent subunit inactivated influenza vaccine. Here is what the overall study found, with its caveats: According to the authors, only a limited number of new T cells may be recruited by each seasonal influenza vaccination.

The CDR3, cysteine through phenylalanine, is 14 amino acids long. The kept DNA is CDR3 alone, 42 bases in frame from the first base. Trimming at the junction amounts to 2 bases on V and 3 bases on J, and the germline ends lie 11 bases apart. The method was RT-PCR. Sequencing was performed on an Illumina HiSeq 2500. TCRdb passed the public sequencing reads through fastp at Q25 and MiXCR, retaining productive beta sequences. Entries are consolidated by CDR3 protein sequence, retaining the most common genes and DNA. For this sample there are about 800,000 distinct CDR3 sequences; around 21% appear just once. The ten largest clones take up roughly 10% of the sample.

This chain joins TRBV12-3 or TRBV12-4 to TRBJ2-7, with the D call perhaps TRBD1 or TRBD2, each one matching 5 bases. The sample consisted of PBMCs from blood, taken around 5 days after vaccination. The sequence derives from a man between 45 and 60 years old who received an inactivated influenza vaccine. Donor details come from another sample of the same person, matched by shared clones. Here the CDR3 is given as CASSLWDGIYEQYF. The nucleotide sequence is TGTGCCAGCAGTTTATGGGACGGAATCTACGAGCAGTACTTC.